Following are 6 T cell receptor beta chains from one sample sequenced in a study of blood T cell repertoires in COVID-19. Using immunoSEQ multiplex PCR, the repertoire was profiled, and TCRdb retains in-frame clones only, with some absent. The table shows approximately 31,000 clones, with around 90% occurring only once. The sequencing sample was made of peripheral blood. The receptor source for this set is a human donor with active COVID-19. The donor label of this sample is uncertain.

The V gene is TRBV11-1, the J gene TRBJ2-1; TRBD2 matches at 10 bases. Germline V gene sequence: CDR1 SGHAT, CDR2 FQDESV (reference sequence). The CDR3 length is 16 residues. The junction had 6 bases not matched to a gene; V was cut back by 0 bases and J by 7 bases. CDR3 coding DNA: TGTGCCAGCAGCTTAGCCCAGCGGGGGGGCTTTAATGAGCAGTTCTTC. Its protein product is CASSLAQRGGFNEQFF. The full variable domain, in which reference TRBV11-1 and TRBJ2-1 provide the parts outside the CDR3, is EAEVAQSPRYKITEKSQAVAFWCDPISGHATLYWYRQILGQGPELLVQFQDESVVDDSQLPKDRFSAERLKGVDSTLKIQPAELGDSAMYLCASSLAQRGGFNEQFFGPGTRLTVL.

This rearrangement joins TRBV4-3 to TRBJ2-1; 9 nucleotides match TRBD1. With V trimmed by 0 bases and J by 6 bases, 6 bases remained unmatched. Per germline, CDR1 LGHNA and CDR2 YSLEER. The CDR3 spans 16 residues. CDR3 sequence: CASSQDPRTGVNEQFF. In DNA form, the CDR3 reads TGCGCCAGCAGCCAAGATCCTAGGACAGGGGTCAATGAGCAGTTCTTC.

The rearrangement joins TRBV3-1 (or the pseudogene TRBV3-2) to TRBJ2-1, with 9 positions matching TRBD1. This CDR3 is 14 amino acids long. Germline loops: CDR1 LGHDT, CDR2 YNNKEL (reference sequence). V trimming: 5 bases; J trimming: 5 bases; junction bases outside the gene matches: 4. The chain's CDR3 is CASSYTGGDNEQFF. CDR3 coding DNA: TGTGCCAGCAGCTACACAGGGGGCGACAATGAGCAGTTCTTC.

The V gene is TRBV27, the J gene TRBJ2-7, with TRBD2 as a possible D gene (5 bases). The CDR3 is 14 residues long. V lost 6 bases and J 7 bases, leaving 19 bases between the germline ends. Germline V lookup: CDR1 MNHEY, CDR2 SMNVEV (reference sequence). In DNA, the CDR3 is TGTGCCAGCAGCCCCACGGACTCAACTACGGAGCAGTACTTC. This translates into CASSPTDSTTEQYF.

The gene calls are TRBV19 and TRBJ2-2; the D gene is possibly TRBD1 (6 bases). V was clipped by 3 bases and J by 7 bases, with 18 bases between them. There are 16 residues in the CDR3. Germline CDR1 reads LNHDA; CDR2 reads SQIVND (reference sequence). The CDR3 region is CASSIVVTGGRGELFF. In DNA form, the CDR3 reads TGTGCCAGTAGTATTGTCGTGACAGGAGGACGCGGGGAGCTGTTTTTT.

V gene TRBV23-1 combines with J gene TRBJ2-3, with 12 bases lining up with TRBD2. TRBV23-1 carries the ORF label, with uncertain function. The CDR3 runs to 16 residues. V dropped 4 bases and J dropped 6; count of bases not matched to a gene: 8. The CDR3 nucleotides read TGCGCCAGCAGTCTCGTACTAGCGGGGGGTCGCGATACGCAGTATTTT. It specifies CASSLVLAGGRDTQYF.